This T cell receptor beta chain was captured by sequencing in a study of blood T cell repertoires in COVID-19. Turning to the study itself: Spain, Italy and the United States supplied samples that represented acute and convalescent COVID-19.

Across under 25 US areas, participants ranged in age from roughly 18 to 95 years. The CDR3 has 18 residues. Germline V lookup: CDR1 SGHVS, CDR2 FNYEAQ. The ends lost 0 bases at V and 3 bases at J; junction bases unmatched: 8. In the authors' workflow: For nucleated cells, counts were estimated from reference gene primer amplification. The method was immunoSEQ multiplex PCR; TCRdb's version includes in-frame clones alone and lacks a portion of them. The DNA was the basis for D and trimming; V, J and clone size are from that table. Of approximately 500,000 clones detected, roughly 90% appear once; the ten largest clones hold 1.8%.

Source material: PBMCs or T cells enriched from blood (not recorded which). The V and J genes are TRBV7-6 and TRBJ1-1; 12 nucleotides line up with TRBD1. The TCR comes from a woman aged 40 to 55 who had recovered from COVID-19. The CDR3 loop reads CASSLAPGQGARYTEAFF. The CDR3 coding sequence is TGTGCCAGCAGCTTAGCGCCGGGACAGGGGGCGAGGTACACTGAAGCTTTCTTT.